A selection of T cell receptor beta chains follows, all from one sample in a study of CXCR3-negative and CXCR3-positive naive CD8 T cells. Reprocessing the 5' RACE reads, TCRdb reports a single entry for every CDR3 protein and omits DNA. The specimen's table records some 22,000 distinct CDR3 sequences. Material for sequencing was memory CD8+ T cells from blood. The receptor set was obtained from a human donor in good health. Some clones in this sample may be carry-over from other donors' samples. Both conserved end residues are part of each CDR3. Clone sizes are given selectively: once, few, many, or a class where the clone is expanded.

v_gene	len	abundance	j_gene	CDR3aa
TRBV28	16	.	TRBJ2-7	CASSPRGGGGAYEQYF
TRBV20-1	12	medium-sized	TRBJ2-1	CSARLGDVEQFF
TRBV7-8	13	.	TRBJ2-3	CASSPRAGDTQYF
TRBV7-9	17	.	TRBJ2-1	CASSLGPLAGTDNEQFF
TRBV9	14	medium-sized	TRBJ2-5	CASSVAGAGETQYF
TRBV10-3	13	.	TRBJ1-2	CAISESAGSGYTF
TRBV13	15	.	TRBJ1-2	CASSLSQSFSYGYTF
TRBV4-3	16	.	TRBJ2-7	CASSQVRTGLSYEQYF
TRBV10-3	15	.	TRBJ2-3	CAISESTGPTDTQYF
TRBV15	17	.	TRBJ2-1	CATSRDFGTHNPNEQFF
TRBV6-2/TRBV6-3	14	.	TRBJ2-7	CASSDSTTSYEQYF
TRBV18	15	medium-sized	TRBJ1-1	CASSSMTGVNTEAFF
TRBV6-2/TRBV6-3	13	.	TRBJ2-2	CASSSRDTGELFF
TRBV29-1	11	.	TRBJ2-7	CSVERGYEQYF
TRBV6-5	15	.	TRBJ2-1	CASSYSRGQINEQFF
TRBV29-1	14	medium-sized	TRBJ2-1	CSAEGRAEYNEQFF
TRBV30	14	.	TRBJ2-7	CAWSVGAGVNEQYF
TRBV23-1	12	.	TRBJ2-5	CASSQSWETQYF
TRBV20-1	16	.	TRBJ2-5	CSARGGQGATQETQYF
TRBV20-1	19	.	TRBJ2-1	CSARGDGRGVLSSYNEQFF
TRBV12-3/TRBV12-4	13	.	TRBJ2-5	CASSSGTEETQYF
TRBV3-1	16	.	TRBJ2-1	CASSQAWGETYNEQFF
TRBV10-3	13	.	TRBJ2-7	CAISDHGSYEQYF
TRBV20-1	15	.	TRBJ2-7	CSARDGAGVPYEQYF
TRBV3-1	14	.	TRBJ2-3	CASSGGRDTDTQYF
TRBV5-6	14	.	TRBJ2-7	CASTTAGSSYEQYF
TRBV7-2	13	.	TRBJ2-7	CASSSGGYSEQYF
TRBV9	15	.	TRBJ1-1	CASSGTGTRNTEAFF
TRBV20-1	15	.	TRBJ2-3	CSARVLAGSTDTQYF
TRBV19	14	.	TRBJ2-7	CASTSSGGADEQYF
TRBV4-3	15	.	TRBJ2-7	CASSQGTGLYYEQYF
TRBV6-4	16	.	TRBJ2-1	CASSDSSRSDNNEQFF
TRBV20-1	13	.	TRBJ1-1	CSATGQGITEAFF
TRBV9	14	.	TRBJ2-1	CASSEIAGAVERFF
TRBV7-3	17	.	TRBJ2-3	CASSPPDSPVAADTQYF
TRBV15	16	.	TRBJ2-7	CATSREAGDRSYEQYF
TRBV6-2/TRBV6-3	15	.	TRBJ2-7	CASSHLPDRGNEQYF
TRBV7-9	15	.	TRBJ2-1	CASSRLAVSYNEQFF
TRBV5-1	15	.	TRBJ2-6	CASSSSMAGANVLTF